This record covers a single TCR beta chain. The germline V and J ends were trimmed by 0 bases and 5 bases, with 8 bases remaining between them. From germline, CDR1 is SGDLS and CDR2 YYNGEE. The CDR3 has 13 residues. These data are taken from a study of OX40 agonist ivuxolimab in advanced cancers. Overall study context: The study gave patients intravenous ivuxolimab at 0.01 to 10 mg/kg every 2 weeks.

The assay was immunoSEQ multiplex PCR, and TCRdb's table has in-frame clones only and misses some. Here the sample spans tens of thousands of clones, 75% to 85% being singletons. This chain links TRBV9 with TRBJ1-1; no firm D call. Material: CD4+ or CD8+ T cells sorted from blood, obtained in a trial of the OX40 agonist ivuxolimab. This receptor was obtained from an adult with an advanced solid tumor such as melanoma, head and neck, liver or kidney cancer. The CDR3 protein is CASSVEAWTEAFF. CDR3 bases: TGTGCCAGCAGCGTAGAAGCATGGACTGAAGCTTTCTTT. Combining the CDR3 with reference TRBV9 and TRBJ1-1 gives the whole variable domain DSGVTQTPKHLITATGQRVTLRCSPRSGDLSVYWYQQSLDQGLQFLIQYYNGEERAKGNILERFSAQQFPDLHSELNLSSLELGDSALYFCASSVEAWTEAFFGQGTRLTVV.